Presented here are 15 T cell receptor beta chains from one specimen sequenced in a study of Graves' ophthalmopathy and Graves' hyperthyroidism (dated by TCRdb to 2016 to 2019). The reads were generated on an Illumina HiSeq 2000. For repertoire sequencing, the TCR beta CDR3 regions were amplified from RNA transcripts. HTBI primers and the Qiagen OneStep RT-PCR kit were used in a first-round RT-PCR, which was followed by a second-round multiplex PCR, size selection and purification. The public reads were run again by TCRdb, first through fastp at Q25 and then through MiXCR, and only productive beta chains were kept. Entries are consolidated by CDR3 protein sequence, retaining the most common genes and DNA. The sample table records roughly 1.1 million distinct CDR3 sequences; 35% to 40% of these occur just once. The ten top clones hold 11% of the sample. The sequencing input was peripheral blood or thyroid tissue (not recorded which). Receptors originate from an adult man with Graves' hyperthyroidism.

This clonotype was seen repeatedly, ten times or more. This CDR3 is CASGHTEAFF. The CDR3 region has the DNA TGCGCCAGTGGACATACTGAAGCTTTCTTT. V and J are TRBV10-2 and TRBJ1-1; a weak D match, TRBD1 (5 bases). Trimming stripped 9 bases from V and 5 bases from J, with 7 bases between. From germline, CDR1 is WSHSY and CDR2 SAAADI. The CDR3 extends over 10 amino acids.

Of note for this clonotype: A much more abundant neighbour one base away suggests this may be a read error. The rearrangement uses TRBV19 and TRBJ1-3; D remains unclear. Germline loops: CDR1 LNHDA, CDR2 SQIVND (reference sequence). V lost 6 bases and J lost 0, with 6 bases in between. This CDR3 region has 13 residues. Here the CDR3 DNA reads TGTGCCAGTAGGGACCACTCTGGAAACACCATATATTTT. Translation: CASRDHSGNTIYF. Combining the CDR3 with reference TRBV19 and TRBJ1-3 gives the whole variable domain DGGITQSPKYLFRKEGQNVTLSCEQNLNHDAMYWYRQDPGQGLRLIYYSQIVNDFQKGDIAEGYSVSREKKESFPLTVTSAQKNPTAFYLCASRDHSGNTIYFGEGSWLTVV.

This clonotype has only a few counts. The genes are TRBV2 and TRBJ2-5; TRBD2 matches 13 bases. Germline V gives CDR1 SNHLY, CDR2 FYNNEI. J gave up 5 bases and V 6 bases, and 6 bases lay outside the gene matches. This CDR3 contains 15 residues. DNA of the CDR3: TGTGCCAGCAGCGCCGGGACTAGCGGGACCGAGACCCAGTACTTC. Amino acid sequence: CASSAGTSGTETQYF.

This chain joins TRBV7-9 and TRBJ1-5, with no clear D. Trimming removed 4 bases from V and 7 bases from J, with 14 bases in between. The CDR3 spans 14 residues. From germline, CDR1 is SEHNR and CDR2 FQNEAQ (reference sequence). The CDR3 DNA sequence: TGTGCCAGCAGCTCGAGTGGAGGGATCCAGCCCCAGCATTTT. Amino acid sequence: CASSSSGGIQPQHF.

Comment on this clonotype: The junction shows a germline mismatch at one end, possibly a read error. The rearrangement uses TRBV11-2 and TRBJ2-7; TRBD1 agrees at 10 bases. The CDR3 runs 16 residues. CDR1 is SGHAT, CDR2 FQNNGV, per germline. The CDR3 nucleotides read TGCGCCAGCAGCCCCTACTTCCGGGACAGGGGCCACGAGCAGTACTTC. Translating it yields CASSPYFRDRGHEQYF. The complete variable domain, with remaining parts taken from reference TRBV11-2 and TRBJ2-7, reads EAGVAQSPRYKIIEKRQSVAFWCNPISGHATLYWYQQILGQGPKLLIQFQNNGVVDDSQLPKDRFSAERLKGVDSTLKIQPAKLEDSAVYLCASSPYFRDRGHEQYFGPGTRLTVT.

The chain links TRBV7-2 to TRBJ2-7; TRBD2 matches at 11 bases. CDR3 length equals 17 residues. The germline CDR1 and CDR2 sequences are SGHTA and FQGNSA. Trimming took 3 bases from V and 2 from J; bases not matched to a gene: 9. The CDR3 nucleotides read TGTGCCAGCAGCTTCTCTAGCGGGAGGTTCCCCACCTACGAGCAGTACTTC. Residues: CASSFSSGRFPTYEQYF.

The rearrangement links TRBV6-2 or TRBV6-3 to TRBJ2-7; D perhaps matches TRBD2 (6 bases). V was shortened by 5 bases and J by 5 bases, with 22 bases between the two germline ends. This CDR3 region has 16 residues. From germline, CDR1 is MNHEY and CDR2 SVGEGT. The CDR3 DNA sequence: TGTGCCAGCAGTGTTACTCTGCGCGGGACTGGCGACGAGCAGTACTTC. Translation gives CASSVTLRGTGDEQYF.

This clonotype was counted many times. The V call is TRBV20-1, the J call TRBJ1-5, with D possibly matching TRBD1 (5 bases). Trimming left V 5 bases short and J 5 bases short, with 16 bases between. Germline V gene lookup returns CDR1 DFQATT and CDR2 SNEGSKA (reference sequence). The CDR3 totals 14 residues. Here the CDR3 reads CSAPGTEADQPQHF. The CDR3 bases are TGCAGTGCTCCCGGGACGGAGGCTGATCAGCCCCAGCATTTT.

This chain uses TRBV12-3 or TRBV12-4 with TRBJ2-7; no clear D. This CDR3 spans 12 amino acids. V lost 5 bases, J lost 11 bases, and 16 bases lay in between. The CDR3 coding sequence is TGTGCCAGCAGTCTCGTTCTTGGTACTAAGTACTTC. Residues: CASSLVLGTKYF.

This clonotype was found many times. The CDR3 sequence: CASSGGQGQSTEAFF. CDR3 nucleotide sequence: TGCGCCAGCAGCGGAGGACAGGGTCAGAGCACTGAAGCTTTCTTT. V is TRBV5-1 and J is TRBJ1-1; 8 bases align to TRBD1. The V gene's germline CDR1 is SGHRS and CDR2 YFSETQ. This CDR3 comprises 15 residues. V lost 4 bases, J lost 4 bases, and 9 bases stayed unmatched.

The V gene is TRBV24-1, the J gene TRBJ1-5, with TRBD1 identical over 7 bases. J gave up 7 bases and V 6 bases, and 14 bases lay outside the gene matches. This CDR3 spans 16 amino acids. Germline CDR1 KGHDR, CDR2 SFDVKD. DNA of the CDR3: TGTGCCACCAGTAGGATGACAGGGTCCGGTAAGCAGCCCCAGCATTTT. Its protein is CATSRMTGSGKQPQHF.

A remark on this clonotype: Sequence at one end of the junction differs from germline and may be a read error. The chain employs TRBV5-6 and TRBJ1-1; D is uncertain. The CDR3 spans 18 residues. CDR1 is SGHDT, CDR2 YYEEEE, per germline. CDR3: CASSRNALPRALGPEAFF. In nucleotides, the CDR3 is TGTGCCAGCAGCCGTAATGCCCTGCCGAGGGCCCTCGGCCCTGAGGCTTTCTTT.

This clonotype was observed at least ten times. This chain uses TRBV20-1 with TRBJ1-5; TRBD1 aligns across 7 bases. With V trimmed by 3 bases and J by 7 bases, 15 bases remained unmatched. This CDR3 region has 16 residues. The germline gives CDR1 DFQATT, CDR2 SNEGSKA (reference sequence). For the CDR3, the DNA is TGCAGTGCTAGTCACGAACCGCGGACAGGCACCCAGCCCCAGCATTTT. Amino acid sequence: CSASHEPRTGTQPQHF.

This clonotype was found many times. V gene TRBV29-1 combines with J gene TRBJ2-6; 7 nucleotides agree with TRBD1. Germline-derived CDR1 and CDR2 are SQVTM and ANQGSEA. V was clipped by 6 bases and J by 0 bases; unmatched bases: 5. The CDR3 is made up of 15 amino acids. The CDR3 DNA sequence: TGCAGCGTGACAGGGTTGCACTCTGGGGCCAACGTCCTGACTTTC. Protein product: CSVTGLHSGANVLTF.

This clonotype was seen only a few times. The rearrangement joins TRBV7-9 to TRBJ2-7, with 7 bases identical to TRBD1. With V trimmed by 8 bases and J by 7 bases, 14 bases remained unmatched. The germline V gene has CDR1 SEHNR and CDR2 FQNEAQ (reference sequence). The CDR3 consists of 14 residues. The CDR3 DNA is TGTGCCAGCTCGAGGGGGCAGGGGGATCGGGAGCAGTACTTC. Translated: CASSRGQGDREQYF.